What follows are 18 T cell receptor beta chains derived from one specimen sequenced in a study of cytomegalovirus exposure and HLA in healthy donors. In the PCR, 60 Vbeta and 13 Jbeta primers were used. Clones were read by immunoSEQ multiplex PCR, and TCRdb kept only the in-frame ones, dropping some. The repertoire holds around 250,000 clones, with 81% as singletons. The sequencing sample was made of PBMCs. The receptor source for this set is a woman aged 60-75 years in good health and CMV-seropositive.

The V and J genes are TRBV9 and TRBJ2-7; 9 bases are a match to TRBD2. Trimming removed 5 bases from V and 5 bases from J; junction bases left unmatched: 8. The CDR3 is 14 amino acids. Germline assignment: CDR1 SGDLS and CDR2 YYNGEE. The CDR3 DNA sequence: TGTGCCAGCAGTGATGAGAGCGGGAGGAACGAGCAGTACTTC. Amino acids: CASSDESGRNEQYF.

The CDR3 nucleotides read TGCGCCAGCAGCCCCGGGAAGGTCTACGAGCAGTACTTC. Translation: CASSPGKVYEQYF. The chain combines TRBV5-1 with TRBJ2-5; possibly TRBD2 for D (5 bases). Matching the DNA end better, TRBJ2-7 makes the J call doubtful. The CDR3 has 13 residues. In germline, CDR1 is SGHRS, CDR2 YFSETQ.

This clone was seen a few times. The CDR3 region is CASITGWGQPQHF. The CDR3 coding sequence is TGTGCCAGCATAACAGGGTGGGGTCAGCCCCAGCATTTT. The chain links TRBV6-6 to TRBJ1-5; D perhaps matches TRBD1 (6 bases). The V and J ends lost 7 bases and 6 bases respectively, with 13 bases between them. Germline-derived CDR1 and CDR2 are MNHNY and SVGAGI (reference sequence). CDR3 length equals 13 residues.

This chain uses TRBV5-1 with TRBJ2-5; 10 nucleotides align to TRBD1. The germline V gene has CDR1 SGHRS and CDR2 YFSETQ. The CDR3 contains 14 residues. J was trimmed by 4 bases and V by 4 bases; bases with no gene match: 4. This CDR3 is CASSPGQGLETQYF. In DNA, the CDR3 is TGCGCCAGCAGCCCGGGACAGGGGTTAGAGACCCAGTACTTC.

This chain links TRBV5-4 with TRBJ2-3; D may be TRBD2 (6 bases). Germline V gene lookup returns CDR1 SGHNT and CDR2 YYREEE (reference sequence). The V end was cut by 0 bases, the J end by 2 bases, with 13 bases between. The CDR3 has 16 amino acids. This CDR3 is CASSLGGGGDTDTQYF. The CDR3 bases are TGTGCCAGCAGCTTGGGTGGCGGAGGGGACACAGATACGCAGTATTTT.

The chain recombines TRBV5-1 with TRBJ2-2, with 8 bases matching TRBD1. Germline loops: CDR1 SGHRS, CDR2 YFSETQ. The CDR3 spans 14 residues. V shed 9 bases, J shed 4 bases, and the junction held 8 bases outside the gene matches. The CDR3 sequence: CATRQGASTGELFF. CDR3 nucleotide sequence: TGCGCCACCCGTCAGGGGGCAAGCACCGGGGAGCTGTTTTTT.

As for this clone: The sample holds other DNA sequences that translate to the same CDR3. In nucleotides, the CDR3 is TGTGCCAGTAGTATCGGACTAGCGGGAACCTACGAGCAGTACTTC. Its protein product is CASSIGLAGTYEQYF. The chain carries TRBV19 and TRBJ2-7; 12 nucleotides line up with TRBD2. Germline loops: CDR1 LNHDA, CDR2 SQIVND (reference sequence). The trim removed 3 bases at V and 2 bases at J, leaving 2 bases unmatched. The CDR3 runs 15 residues.

This clone was recorded only once. J is TRBJ1-1 and V is TRBV6-5; D is unresolved. The CDR3 extends over 14 amino acids. CDR1 and CDR2 (germline): MNHEY, SVGAGI. V lost 7 bases and J 0 bases, leaving 12 bases between the germline ends. The CDR3 region is CASKDSAMNTEAFF. The CDR3, as DNA: TGTGCCAGCAAAGACTCAGCTATGAACACTGAAGCTTTCTTT.

This chain connects TRBV4-2 to TRBJ2-3; TRBD2 aligns across 7 bases. The CDR3 contains 18 residues. Trimming took 0 bases from V and 3 from J; bases not matched to a gene: 12. Germline V lookup: CDR1 LGHNA, CDR2 YNFKEQ. The CDR3, as DNA: TGTGCCAGCAGCCAAGAAGTGAGAAGCGGGATTAGTACAGATACGCAGTATTTT. Its protein product is CASSQEVRSGISTDTQYF.

The chain has TRBV6-6 and TRBJ1-4, with unresolved D. This CDR3 region has 14 residues. V gave up 0 bases and J gave up 5 bases, with 7 bases separating them. Germline V gene data show CDR1 as MNHNY and CDR2 as SVGAGI (reference sequence). The CDR3 DNA reads as TGTGCCAGCAGTTACTCGACTGTCAATGAAAAACTGTTTTTT. Protein sequence: CASSYSTVNEKLFF.

The CDR3 spells CASSVRDRGYGYTF. CDR3 sequence (DNA): TGTGCCAGCAGCGTACGGGACAGGGGGTATGGCTACACCTTC. J is TRBJ1-2 and V is TRBV7-8; the match to TRBD1 covers 11 bases. CDR3 size: 14 residues. The germline CDR1 and CDR2 sequences are SGHVS and FQNEAQ. Germline trimming cut 5 bases from V and 5 bases from J; bases unmatched to any gene: 4.

This clone has just one count. The chain uses TRBV7-9 and TRBJ2-3; TRBD1 might be the D (6 bases). The CDR3 totals 13 residues. Germline CDR1 SEHNR, CDR2 FQNEAQ (reference sequence). Trimming stripped 10 bases from V and 2 bases from J, with 13 bases between. DNA for the CDR3: TGTGCCATCTCCAGGACAGACACAGATACGCAGTATTTT. Protein: CAISRTDTDTQYF.

This clone showed up just a few times. The rearrangement uses TRBV2 and TRBJ2-5, with 9 bases lining up with TRBD2. V trimming: 6 bases; J trimming: 2 bases; junction bases outside the gene matches: 4. CDR3 length: 14 amino acids. Germline-derived CDR1 and CDR2 are SNHLY and FYNNEI. The CDR3, as DNA: TGTGCCAGCAGAGCCCTAGCGGGGCAAGAGACCCAGTACTTC. The encoded protein is CASRALAGQETQYF.

The chain combines TRBV4-2 with TRBJ2-5, with 15 bases lining up with TRBD2. The CDR3 is made up of 17 amino acids. Germline values: CDR1 LGHNA, CDR2 YNFKEQ. Trimming took 1 base from V and 5 from J; bases not matched to a gene: 5. CDR3 nucleotide sequence: TGTGCCAGCAGCCAAGGCCGGACTAGCGGGAGGGCGGAGACCCAGTACTTC. Protein product: CASSQGRTSGRAETQYF.

This clone has only one observation. The chain's CDR3 is CASSLRGDGELFF. CDR3 bases: TGTGCCAGCAGCTTACGGGGGGACGGGGAGCTGTTTTTT. This rearrangement joins TRBV7-6 to TRBJ2-2; TRBD2 agrees at 7 bases. V shed 2 bases and J 7 bases; nucleotides not matched to a gene: 1. The CDR3 totals 13 residues. Germline loops: CDR1 SGHVS, CDR2 FNYEAQ. Supplemented by reference TRBV7-6 and TRBJ2-2, the full variable domain reads GAGVSQSPRYKVTKRGQDVALRCDPISGHVSLYWYRQALGQGPEFLTYFNYEAQQDKSGLPNDRFSAERPEGSISTLTIQRTEQRDSAMYRCASSLRGDGELFFGEGSRLTVL.

The genes are TRBV5-1 and TRBJ2-1; 13 bases line up with TRBD2. V lost 4 bases to trimming and J lost 4 bases; unmatched junction nucleotides: 5. CDR1 is SGHRS and CDR2 is YFSETQ in the germline V gene. The CDR3 length is 16 residues. Here the CDR3 DNA reads TGCGCCAGCAGCCTCTGGACTAGCGGGAGATACAATGAGCAGTTCTTC. It encodes CASSLWTSGRYNEQFF. The full variable domain, its missing parts supplied by reference TRBV5-1 and TRBJ2-1, is KAGVTQTPRYLIKTRGQQVTLSCSPISGHRSVSWYQQTPGQGLQFLFEYFSETQRNKGNFPGRFSGRQFSNSRSEMNVSTLELGDSALYLCASSLWTSGRYNEQFFGPGTRLTVL.

In DNA form, the CDR3 reads TGCGCCAGCAGCCCAACTAGCGGGAGTTCTTACGAGCAGTACTTC. As protein: CASSPTSGSSYEQYF. The rearrangement uses TRBV5-1 and TRBJ2-7; TRBD2 aligns across 11 bases. Trimming took 4 bases from V and 4 from J; bases not matched to a gene: 7. This CDR3 spans 15 amino acids. The germline gives CDR1 SGHRS, CDR2 YFSETQ.

This chain joins TRBV30 and TRBJ1-1, with a tentative D call TRBD1 (5 bases). Germline V CDR1 and CDR2: GTSNPN, SVGIG (reference sequence). This CDR3 is built from 16 residues. The ends were cut back, 3 bases at V and 10 bases at J, with 27 bases in the middle. Here the CDR3 reads CAWRGGGSISPSRAFF. In DNA form, the CDR3 reads TGTGCCTGGAGGGGGGGTGGGTCGATCTCCCCCTCGCGAGCTTTCTTT.